This T cell receptor beta chain was sequenced for a study of T cell repertoires in cytomegalovirus infection. MiXCR, applied by TCRdb to the reads, yields one record per CDR3 protein. The table includes 400,000 to 550,000 distinct CDR3 sequences, 11% detected once. The sample holds many counts of this clonotype. In germline, CDR1 is DFQATT, CDR2 SNEGSKA (reference sequence). This CDR3 is built from 10 residues. The V gene lost 0 bases and the J gene lost 13 bases, with 9 bases spanning the gap. The sequence was collected from a human donor in good health (CMV status not recorded). Some clones in this sample may be carry-over from other donors' samples. V gene TRBV20-1 combines with J gene TRBJ2-5; D remains ambiguous. The sample was PBMCs. The CDR3 reads CSARENPGYF. The CDR3 bases are TGCAGTGCTAGAGAAAACCCGGGGTACTTC.